This TCR beta chain is drawn from a study of T cell repertoires in cytomegalovirus infection (dated by TCRdb to between 2018 and 2021). Regarding the study in general: The peptide stimulations were aimed at well-studied HLA-B-restricted epitopes as well as recently identified HLA-C-restricted CMV epitopes, whose presentation resists viral immunomodulation. The HLA type of each donor mattered for the analysis, because public TCR beta signatures pointed to carriage of CMV infection along with the matching HLA type. Results the study describes overall, beyond this receptor: The ex vivo response was dominated by HLA-C-restricted CMV-specific TCR beta clonotypes, and the single most frequent clonotype in two of eight donors was supplied by these HLA-C-restricted clonotypes. In both this cohort and an independent cohort of some 380 donors, the cumulative frequency of public TCR beta family members distinguished carriers of CMV infection plus the relevant HLA type.

The sample's treatment or condition label, decoded: in vitro stimulation with specific CMV peptide epitopes to enrich CMV-specific T cells. This clonotype was observed a handful of times. This clone's antigen is unknown. Base qualities are missing; no much larger clone stands one base away. The CDR3 runs 14 amino acids, cysteine and phenylalanine included. The DNA shown is the 42-base CDR3, in frame from base 1. V and J are truncated by 3 bases and 2 bases respectively, leaving an intervening sequence of 8 bases. Via the germline V gene (reference sequence), CDR1 is MNHEY and CDR2 SMNVEV. The instrument given in TCRdb is Illumina HiSeq 1500. The public reads were quality trimmed at Q25 with fastp and then assembled into clones with MiXCR by TCRdb, keeping productive beta chains. One record per CDR3 amino acid sequence lists the most common genes and DNA. For this sample the table gives approximately 390,000 distinct CDR3 sequences, of which about a third were detected only once. Of the sample, approximately 12% falls within the top ten clones.

This TCR came from a human donor in good health (CMV status not recorded). Some clones in this sample may be carry-over from other donors' samples. The chain was built from TRBV27 and TRBJ1-5, with no reliable assignment of the D segment. The sequenced sample was cultured PBMCs, obtained from culture after CMV antigen stimulation. CDR3 reads: CASSLGLGNQPQHF. The DNA sequence is given as TGTGCCAGCAGTTTGGGTCTTGGCAATCAGCCCCAGCATTTT.